The T cell receptor (beta chain) under discussion was sequenced for a study of human T cells and chemical hapten exposure. For the study at large: A mostly female patient group had alopecia areata, totalis or universalis. Broader study findings: TCRs exceeding 1 in 1000 frequency stayed unchanged with DPC sensitization. Patch test score showed a positive correlation with PT1 expanded TCR counts.

This clonotype was detected ten times or more. Its antigen remains unknown. Individual cDNA molecules received unique molecular identifiers in the library. TCRdb reprocessed the RACE reads via MiXCR and lists one record per CDR3 protein. The table lists 110,000 to 150,000 distinct CDR3 sequences, approximately 10% of them singletons. Noted time point: patch test 2, 6 weeks after DPC sensitization. Stated treatment: therapeutic diphenylcyclopropenone sensitization with weekly scalp DPC. Germline CDR1 is SGHRS and CDR2 is YFSETQ. CDR3 size: 16 residues. The trim removed 0 bases at V and 2 bases at J, leaving 2 bases unmatched.

The clonotype comes from a woman aged 45 to 65 with alopecia areata. Some clones in this sample may be carry-over from other donors' samples. The input for sequencing was whole blood, taken in connection with sensitization to the hapten diphenylcyclopropenone (DPC). V and J are TRBV5-1 and TRBJ2-7; 13 bases agree with TRBD2. The CDR3 spells CASSLVGTSGAYEQYF. The CDR3 coding sequence is TGCGCCAGCAGCTTGGTCGGGACTAGCGGGGCCTACGAGCAGTACTTC.